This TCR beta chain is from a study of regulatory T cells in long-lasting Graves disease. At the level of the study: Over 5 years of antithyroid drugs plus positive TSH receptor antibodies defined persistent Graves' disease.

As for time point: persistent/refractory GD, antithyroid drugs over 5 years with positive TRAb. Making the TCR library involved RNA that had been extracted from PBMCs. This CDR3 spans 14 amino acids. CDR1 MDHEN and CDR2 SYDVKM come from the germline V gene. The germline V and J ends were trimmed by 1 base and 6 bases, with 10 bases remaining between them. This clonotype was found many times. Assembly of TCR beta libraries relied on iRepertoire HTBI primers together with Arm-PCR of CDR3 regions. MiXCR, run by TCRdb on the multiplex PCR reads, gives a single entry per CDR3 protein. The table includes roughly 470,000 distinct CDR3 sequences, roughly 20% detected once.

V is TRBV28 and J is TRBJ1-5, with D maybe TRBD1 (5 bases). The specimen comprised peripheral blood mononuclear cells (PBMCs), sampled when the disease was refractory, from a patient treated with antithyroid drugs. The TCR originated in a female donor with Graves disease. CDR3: CASSLLGGVQPQHF. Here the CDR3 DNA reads TGTGCCAGCAGTTTATTGGGGGGTGTTCAGCCCCAGCATTTT.